Sequencing of this TCR beta chain was carried out in a study of Graves' ophthalmopathy and Graves' hyperthyroidism. The trim removed 1 base at V and 3 bases at J, leaving 3 bases unmatched. Germline CDR1 reads SGHRS; CDR2 reads YFSETQ. CDR3 length: 14 amino acids. RNA transcripts served as template for amplifying TCR beta CDR3 sequences. Scientists carried out first-round RT-PCR using HTBI primers and then a second-round multiplex PCR. TCRdb re-called the multiplex PCR reads through MiXCR, storing one row per CDR3 protein. Here the sample spans 200,000 to 300,000 distinct CDR3 sequences, roughly 50% being singletons. Diagnosis was based on clinical symptoms, serum thyroxine, TRAb, thyroid ultrasound and orbital computed tomography.

The TCR originated in an adult man with Graves' ophthalmopathy. The sample taken for sequencing was peripheral blood. This chain connects TRBV5-1 to TRBJ2-7; 8 bases match TRBD2. CDR3 bases: TGCGCCAGCAGCTTGAGTCGGGGGGGCTACGAGCAGTACTTC. It is translated as CASSLSRGGYEQYF.